The rows below give T cell receptor beta chains drawn from one sample of a study of blood T cell repertoires in COVID-19. Measured with immunoSEQ multiplex PCR; TCRdb has only the in-frame clones, and not every one. The sample yields under 250,000 clones, about three quarters seen once. Input material: peripheral blood. These TCRs come from a woman in her 70s with acute or convalescent COVID-19. The CDR3 runs from the conserved cysteine through the conserved F or W. Fields, in order: D gene, clone size, J gene, V gene, CDR3 DNA, CDR3 protein. A D gene is named only where the DNA matches it firmly. Clone size is shown for a subset of rows, as once, few, many or a class of expanded clone.

TRBD2,.,TRBJ2-5,TRBV18,TGTGCCAGCTCACCCGTGACTAGCGGGGGAGAGACCCAGTACTTC,CASSPVTSGGETQYF
.,.,TRBJ2-1,TRBV24-1,TGTGCCACCACGGGTCAGGGGGGCAATGAGCAGTTCTTC,CATTGQGGNEQFF
.,.,TRBJ2-2,TRBV10-1,TGCGCCAGCAAGAGATCGGTCACCGGGGAGCTGTTTTTT,CASKRSVTGELFF
TRBD2,once,TRBJ2-3,TRBV6-5,TGTGCCAGCAGTTCGGGGACTAGTCTTTCGGCAGATACGCAGTATTTT,CASSSGTSLSADTQYF
.,.,TRBJ2-5,TRBV21-1,TGTGCCAGCAGCAAAGGGAGCGGGCAAGAGACCCAGTACTTC,CASSKGSGQETQYF
.,.,TRBJ2-5,TRBV7-9,TGTGCCAGCAGCCCCCTCAGACTTCCTGGGGAGACCCAGTACTTC,CASSPLRLPGETQYF
TRBD1,once,TRBJ1-2,TRBV3-1/TRBV3-2,TGTGCCACCAGCTTCCAGGGGGCCCGCTATGGCTACACCTTC,CATSFQGARYGYTF
.,.,TRBJ2-3,TRBV15,TGTGCCACCAGCAGATCCCGGGACTCGCGTGGGGATACGCAGTATTTT,CATSRSRDSRGDTQYF
TRBD1,.,TRBJ2-7,TRBV6-5,TGTGCCAGCAGATCCGGGACAGGGGCCTCCTACGAGCAGTACTTC,CASRSGTGASYEQYF
.,.,TRBJ1-5,TRBV15,TGTGCCACCAGCAGAACCAGGGGCAGCAATCAGCCCCAGCATTTT,CATSRTRGSNQPQHF